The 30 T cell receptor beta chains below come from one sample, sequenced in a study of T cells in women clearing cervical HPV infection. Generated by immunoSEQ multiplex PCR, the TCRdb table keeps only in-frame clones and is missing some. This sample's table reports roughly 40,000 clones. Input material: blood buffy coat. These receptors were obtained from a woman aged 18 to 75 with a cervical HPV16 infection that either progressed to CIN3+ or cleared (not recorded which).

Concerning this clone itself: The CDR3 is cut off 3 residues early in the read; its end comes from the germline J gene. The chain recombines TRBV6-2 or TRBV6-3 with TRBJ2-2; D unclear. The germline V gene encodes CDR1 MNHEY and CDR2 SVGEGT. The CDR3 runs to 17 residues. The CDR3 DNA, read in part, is TGTGCCAGCAGTTATGAGGAATGGATACCTAGGAGTTCACCG. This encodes CASSYEEWIPRSSP. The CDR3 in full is CASSYEEWIPRSSPLFF.

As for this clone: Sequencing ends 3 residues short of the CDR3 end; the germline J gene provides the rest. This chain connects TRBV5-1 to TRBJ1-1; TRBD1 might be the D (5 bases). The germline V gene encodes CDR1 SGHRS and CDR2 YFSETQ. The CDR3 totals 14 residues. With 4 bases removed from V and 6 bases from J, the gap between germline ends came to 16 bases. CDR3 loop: CASSVGGATAEAFF. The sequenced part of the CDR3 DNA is TGCGCCAGCAGCGTGGGAGGGGCGACCGCTGAA.

The DNA read from the CDR3 is TGTGCCAGCAGCCCCCAAGCAGGCATGAACACTGAA. Residues: CASSPQAGMNTE. The entire CDR3 is CASSPQAGMNTEAFF. The gene calls are TRBV7-2 and TRBJ1-1, with no clear D. The read terminates 3 residues before the CDR3 end, so the remaining end is supplied by the germline J gene. This CDR3 comprises 15 residues. The V and J ends lost 5 bases and 0 bases respectively, with 13 bases between them. Germline V gene data show CDR1 as SGHTA and CDR2 as FQGNSA.

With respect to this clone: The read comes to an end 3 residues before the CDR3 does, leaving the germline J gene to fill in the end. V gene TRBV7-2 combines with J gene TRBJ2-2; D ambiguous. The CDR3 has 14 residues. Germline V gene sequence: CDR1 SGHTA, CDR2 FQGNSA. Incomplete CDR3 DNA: TGTGCCAGCAGACCCGCACCAACTAATGAAAAG. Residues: CASRPAPTNEK. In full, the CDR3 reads CASRPAPTNEKLFF.

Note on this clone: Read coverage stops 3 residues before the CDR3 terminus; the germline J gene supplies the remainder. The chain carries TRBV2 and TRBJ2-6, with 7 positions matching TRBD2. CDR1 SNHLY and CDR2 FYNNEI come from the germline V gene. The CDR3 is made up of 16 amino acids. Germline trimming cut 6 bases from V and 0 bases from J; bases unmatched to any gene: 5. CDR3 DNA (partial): TGTGCCAGCAGGCGGGGGTCCCACTCTGGGGCCAACGTC. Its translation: CASRRGSHSGANV. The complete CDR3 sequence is CASRRGSHSGANVLTF.

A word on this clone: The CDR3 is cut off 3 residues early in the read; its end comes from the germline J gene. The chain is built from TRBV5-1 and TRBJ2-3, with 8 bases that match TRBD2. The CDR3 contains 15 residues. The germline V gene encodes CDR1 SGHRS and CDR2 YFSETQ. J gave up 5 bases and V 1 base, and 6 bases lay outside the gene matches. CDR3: CASSLRPGGEDTQYF. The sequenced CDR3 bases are TGCGCCAGCAGCTTGCGGCCCGGGGGGGAAGATACG.

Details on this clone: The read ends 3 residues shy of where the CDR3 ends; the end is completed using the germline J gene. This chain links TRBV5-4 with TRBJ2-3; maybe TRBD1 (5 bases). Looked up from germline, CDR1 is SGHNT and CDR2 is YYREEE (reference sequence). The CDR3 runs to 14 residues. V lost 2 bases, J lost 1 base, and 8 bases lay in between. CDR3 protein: CASSLSTGTDTQYF. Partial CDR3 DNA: TGTGCCAGCAGCTTATCGACAGGCACAGATACG.

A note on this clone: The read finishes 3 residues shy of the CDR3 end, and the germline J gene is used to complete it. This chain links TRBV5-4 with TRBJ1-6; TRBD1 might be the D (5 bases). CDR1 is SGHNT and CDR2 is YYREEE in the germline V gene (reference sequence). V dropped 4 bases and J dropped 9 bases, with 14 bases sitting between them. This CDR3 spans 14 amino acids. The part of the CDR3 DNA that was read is TGTGCCAGCAGCATCGGGAGGGGCACTTCACCC. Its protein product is CASSIGRGTSP. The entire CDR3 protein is CASSIGRGTSPLHF.

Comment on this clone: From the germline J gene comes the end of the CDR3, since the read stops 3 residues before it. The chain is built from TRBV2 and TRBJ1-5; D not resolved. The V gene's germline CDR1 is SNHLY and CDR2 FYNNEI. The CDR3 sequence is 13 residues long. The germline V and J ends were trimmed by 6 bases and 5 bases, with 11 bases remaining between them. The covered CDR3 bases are TGTGCCAGCAGCCACCACGGGGATCAGCCC. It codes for CASSHHGDQP. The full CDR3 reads CASSHHGDQPQHF.

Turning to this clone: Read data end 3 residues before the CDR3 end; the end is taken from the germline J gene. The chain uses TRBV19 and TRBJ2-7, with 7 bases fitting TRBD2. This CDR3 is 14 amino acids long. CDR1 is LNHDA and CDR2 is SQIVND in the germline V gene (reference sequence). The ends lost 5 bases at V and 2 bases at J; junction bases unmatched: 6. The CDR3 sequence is CASSSIRGAYEQYF. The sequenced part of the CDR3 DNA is TGTGCCAGTAGTTCGATACGGGGGGCCTACGAG.

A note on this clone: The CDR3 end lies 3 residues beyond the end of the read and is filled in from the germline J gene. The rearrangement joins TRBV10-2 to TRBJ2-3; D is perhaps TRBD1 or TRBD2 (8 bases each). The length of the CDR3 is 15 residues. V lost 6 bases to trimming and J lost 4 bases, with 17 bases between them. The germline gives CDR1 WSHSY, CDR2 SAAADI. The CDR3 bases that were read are TGCGCCAGCAGCGTAGCGGGACAGGTTTCAGATACG. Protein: CASSVAGQVSDT. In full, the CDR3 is CASSVAGQVSDTQYF.

The sequenced part of the CDR3 DNA is TGCGCCAGCAGCTCCACACAGGGGGTTGTCGCTGAA. Amino acid sequence: CASSSTQGVVAE. The CDR3 in full is CASSSTQGVVAEAFF. The V call is TRBV5-1, the J call TRBJ1-1; TRBD1 agrees at 8 bases. The read terminates 3 residues before the CDR3 end, so the remaining end is supplied by the germline J gene. The CDR3 contains 15 residues. Germline V gives CDR1 SGHRS, CDR2 YFSETQ. J gave up 6 bases and V 3 bases, and 10 bases lay outside the gene matches.

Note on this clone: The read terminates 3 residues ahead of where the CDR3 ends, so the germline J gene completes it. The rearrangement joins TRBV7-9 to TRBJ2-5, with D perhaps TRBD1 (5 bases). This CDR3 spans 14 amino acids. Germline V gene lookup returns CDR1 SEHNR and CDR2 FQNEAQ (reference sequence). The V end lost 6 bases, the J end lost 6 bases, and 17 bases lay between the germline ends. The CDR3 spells CASSPLAGAKTQYF. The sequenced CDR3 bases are TGTGCCAGCAGTCCTTTAGCTGGGGCAAAGACC.

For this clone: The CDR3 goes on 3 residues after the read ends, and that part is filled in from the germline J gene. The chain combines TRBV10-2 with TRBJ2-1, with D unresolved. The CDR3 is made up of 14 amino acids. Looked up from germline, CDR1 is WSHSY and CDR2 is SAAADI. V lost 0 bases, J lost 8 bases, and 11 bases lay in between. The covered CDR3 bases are TGCGCCAGCAGTGAGTCCTGGGCACTGGATGAG. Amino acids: CASSESWALDE. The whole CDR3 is CASSESWALDEQFF.

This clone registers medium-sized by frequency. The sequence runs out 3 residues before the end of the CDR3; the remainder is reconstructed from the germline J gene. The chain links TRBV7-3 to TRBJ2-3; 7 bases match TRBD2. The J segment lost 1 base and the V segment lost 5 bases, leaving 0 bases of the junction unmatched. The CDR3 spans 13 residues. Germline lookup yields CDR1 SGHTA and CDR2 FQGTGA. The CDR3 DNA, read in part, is TGTGCCAGCAGCGGGGGGGGCACAGATACG. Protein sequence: CASSGGGTDT. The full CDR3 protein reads CASSGGGTDTQYF.

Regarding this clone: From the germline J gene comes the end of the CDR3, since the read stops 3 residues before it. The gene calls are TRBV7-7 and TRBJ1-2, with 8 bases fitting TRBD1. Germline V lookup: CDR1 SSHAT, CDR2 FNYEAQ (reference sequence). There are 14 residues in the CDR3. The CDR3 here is CASSLGQGTYDYTF. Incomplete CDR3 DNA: TGTGCCAGCAGCCTTGGACAGGGCACCTACGAC.

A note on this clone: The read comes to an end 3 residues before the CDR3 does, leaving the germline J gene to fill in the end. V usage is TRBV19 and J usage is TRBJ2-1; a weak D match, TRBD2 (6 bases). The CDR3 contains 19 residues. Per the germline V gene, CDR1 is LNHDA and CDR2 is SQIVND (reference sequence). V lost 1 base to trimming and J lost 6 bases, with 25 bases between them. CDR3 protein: CASSIGWRQRRFSGNEQFF. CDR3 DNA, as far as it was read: TGTGCCAGTAGTATAGGATGGAGACAGAGGCGGTTTAGCGGCAATGAG.

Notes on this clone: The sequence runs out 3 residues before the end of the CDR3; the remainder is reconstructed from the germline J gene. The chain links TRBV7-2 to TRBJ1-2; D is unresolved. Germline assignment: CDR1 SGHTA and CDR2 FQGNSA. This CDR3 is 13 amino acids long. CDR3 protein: CASSLGFDHIYTF. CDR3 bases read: TGTGCCAGCAGCTTAGGTTTCGATCACATC.

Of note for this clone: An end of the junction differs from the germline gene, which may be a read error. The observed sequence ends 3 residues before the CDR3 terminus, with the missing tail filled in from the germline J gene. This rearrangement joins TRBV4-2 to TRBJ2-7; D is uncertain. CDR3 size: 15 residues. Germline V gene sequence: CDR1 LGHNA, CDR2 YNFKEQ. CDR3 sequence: CASSQDLGGAYEQYF. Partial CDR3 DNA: TGCGCCAGCAGCCAAGACCTAGGCGGAGCCTACGAG.

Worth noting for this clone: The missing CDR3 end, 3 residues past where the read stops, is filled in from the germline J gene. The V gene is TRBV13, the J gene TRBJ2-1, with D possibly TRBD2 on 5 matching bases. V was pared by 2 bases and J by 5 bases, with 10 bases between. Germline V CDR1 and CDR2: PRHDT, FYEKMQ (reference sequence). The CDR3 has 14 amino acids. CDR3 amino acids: CASSLTKRNNEQFF. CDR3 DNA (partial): TGTGCCAGCAGCTTAACAAAGCGGAACAATGAG.

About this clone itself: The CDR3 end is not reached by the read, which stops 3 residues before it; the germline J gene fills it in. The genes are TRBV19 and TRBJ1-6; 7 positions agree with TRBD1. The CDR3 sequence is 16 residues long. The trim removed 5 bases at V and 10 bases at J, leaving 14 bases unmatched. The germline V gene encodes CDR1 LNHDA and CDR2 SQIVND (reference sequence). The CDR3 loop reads CASSPDKGGGESPLHF. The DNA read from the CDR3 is TGTGCCAGTAGTCCCGACAAGGGAGGGGGCGAATCACCC.

Incomplete CDR3 DNA: TGTGCCTGTACACAGGGGGACTATGGC. This codes for CACTQGDYG. The whole CDR3 is CACTQGDYGYTF. This rearrangement joins TRBV30 to TRBJ1-2, with 8 bases fitting TRBD1. The read ends 3 residues before the CDR3 terminus; that terminus is restored from the germline J gene. The V and J ends lost 6 bases and 3 bases, in that order; junction bases with no gene match: 3. CDR1 is GTSNPN, CDR2 SVGIG, per germline (reference sequence). There are 12 residues in the CDR3.

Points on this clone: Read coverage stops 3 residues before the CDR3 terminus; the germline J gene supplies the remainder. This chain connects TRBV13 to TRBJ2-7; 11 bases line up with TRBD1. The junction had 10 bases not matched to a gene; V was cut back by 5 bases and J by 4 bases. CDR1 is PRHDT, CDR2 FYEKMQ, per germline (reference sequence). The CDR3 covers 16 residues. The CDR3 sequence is CASSGRGDRGWYEQYF. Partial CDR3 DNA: TGTGCCAGCAGCGGACGTGGGGACAGGGGGTGGTACGAG.

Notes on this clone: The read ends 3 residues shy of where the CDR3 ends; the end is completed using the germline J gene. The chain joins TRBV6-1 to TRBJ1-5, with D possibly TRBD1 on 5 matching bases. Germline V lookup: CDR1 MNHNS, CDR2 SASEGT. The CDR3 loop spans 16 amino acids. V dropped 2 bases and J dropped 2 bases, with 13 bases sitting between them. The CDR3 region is CASSETQGDGNQPQHF. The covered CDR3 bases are TGTGCCAGCAGTGAAACCCAGGGTGATGGCAATCAGCCC.

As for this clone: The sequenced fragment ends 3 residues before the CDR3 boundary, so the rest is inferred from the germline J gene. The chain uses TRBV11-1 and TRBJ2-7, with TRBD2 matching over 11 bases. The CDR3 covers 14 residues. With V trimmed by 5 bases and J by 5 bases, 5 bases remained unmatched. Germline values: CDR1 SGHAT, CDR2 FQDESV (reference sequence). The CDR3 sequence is CASSSTSGSHEQYF. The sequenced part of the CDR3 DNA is TGTGCCAGCAGCAGCACTAGCGGGAGCCACGAG.

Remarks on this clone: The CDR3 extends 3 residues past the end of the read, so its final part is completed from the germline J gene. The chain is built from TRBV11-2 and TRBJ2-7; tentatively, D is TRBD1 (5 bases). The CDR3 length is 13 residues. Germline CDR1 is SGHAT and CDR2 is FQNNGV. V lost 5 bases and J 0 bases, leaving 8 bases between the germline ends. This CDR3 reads CASSRQSSYEQYF. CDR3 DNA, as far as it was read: TGTGCCAGCAGCAGACAGAGCTCCTACGAG.

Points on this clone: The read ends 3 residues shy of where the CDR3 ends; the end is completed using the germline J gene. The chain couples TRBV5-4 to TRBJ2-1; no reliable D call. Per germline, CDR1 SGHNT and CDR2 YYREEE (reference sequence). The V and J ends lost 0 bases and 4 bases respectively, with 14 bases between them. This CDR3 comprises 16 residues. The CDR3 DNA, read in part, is TGTGCCAGCAGCTTGGCCGCTGCAGGCAAGTACAATGAG. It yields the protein CASSLAAAGKYNE. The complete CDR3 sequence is CASSLAAAGKYNEQFF.

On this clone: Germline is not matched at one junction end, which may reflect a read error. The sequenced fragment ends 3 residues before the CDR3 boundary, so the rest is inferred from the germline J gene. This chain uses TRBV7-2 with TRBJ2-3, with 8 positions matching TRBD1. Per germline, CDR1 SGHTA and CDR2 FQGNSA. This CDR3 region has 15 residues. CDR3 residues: CACRQGPTLQETQYF. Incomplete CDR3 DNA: TGTGCCTGCAGACAGGGGCCAACACTGCAAGAGACG.

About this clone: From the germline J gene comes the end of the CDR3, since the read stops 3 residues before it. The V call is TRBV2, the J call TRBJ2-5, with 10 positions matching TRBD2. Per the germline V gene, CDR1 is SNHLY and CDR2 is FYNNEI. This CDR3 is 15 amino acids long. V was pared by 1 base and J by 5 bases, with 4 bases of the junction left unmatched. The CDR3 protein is CASSEGTSGAETQYF. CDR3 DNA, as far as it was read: TGTGCCAGCAGTGAAGGCACTAGCGGGGCCGAGACC.

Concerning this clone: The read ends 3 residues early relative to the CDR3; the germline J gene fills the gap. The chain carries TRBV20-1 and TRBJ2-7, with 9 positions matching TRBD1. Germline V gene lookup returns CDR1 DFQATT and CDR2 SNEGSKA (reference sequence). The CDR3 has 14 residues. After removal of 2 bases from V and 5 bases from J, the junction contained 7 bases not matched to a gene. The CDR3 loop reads CSARPTQGAHEQYF. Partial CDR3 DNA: TGCAGTGCTAGACCCACACAGGGGGCCCACGAG.